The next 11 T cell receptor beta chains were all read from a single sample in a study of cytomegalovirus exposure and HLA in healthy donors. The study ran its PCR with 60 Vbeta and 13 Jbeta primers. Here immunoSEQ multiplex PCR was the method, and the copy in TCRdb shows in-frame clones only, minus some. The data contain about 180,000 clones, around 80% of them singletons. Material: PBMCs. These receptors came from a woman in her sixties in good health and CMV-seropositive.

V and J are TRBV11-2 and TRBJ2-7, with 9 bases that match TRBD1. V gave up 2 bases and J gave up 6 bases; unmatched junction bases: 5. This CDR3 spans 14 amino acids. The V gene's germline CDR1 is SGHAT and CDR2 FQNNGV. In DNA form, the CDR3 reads TGTGCCAGCAGCTTAAGGGACAGGGTGAGCGAGCAGTACTTC. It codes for CASSLRDRVSEQYF.

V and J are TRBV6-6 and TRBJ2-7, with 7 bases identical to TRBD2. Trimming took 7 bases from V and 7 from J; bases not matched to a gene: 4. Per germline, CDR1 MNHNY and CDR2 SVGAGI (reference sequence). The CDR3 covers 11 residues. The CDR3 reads CASTWEGEQYF. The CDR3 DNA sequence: TGTGCCAGCACCTGGGAGGGGGAGCAGTACTTC.

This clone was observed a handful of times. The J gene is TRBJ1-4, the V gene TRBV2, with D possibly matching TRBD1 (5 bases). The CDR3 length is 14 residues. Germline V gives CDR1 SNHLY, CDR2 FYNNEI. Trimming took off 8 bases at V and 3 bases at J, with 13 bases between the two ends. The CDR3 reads CASGGGISNEKLFF. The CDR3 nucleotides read TGTGCCAGCGGGGGGGGAATATCTAATGAAAAACTGTTTTTT.

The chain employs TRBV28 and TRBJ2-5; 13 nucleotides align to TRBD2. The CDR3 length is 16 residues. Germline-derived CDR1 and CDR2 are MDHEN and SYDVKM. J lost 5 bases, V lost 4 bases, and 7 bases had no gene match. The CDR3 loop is CASSSRTSGGRETQYF. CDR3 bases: TGTGCCAGCAGTTCTCGGACTAGCGGGGGCCGGGAGACCCAGTACTTC.

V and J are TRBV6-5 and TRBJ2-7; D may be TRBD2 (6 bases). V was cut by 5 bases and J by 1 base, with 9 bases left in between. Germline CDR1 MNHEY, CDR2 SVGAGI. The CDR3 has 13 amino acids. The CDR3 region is CASSRDWSYEQYF. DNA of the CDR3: TGTGCCAGCAGTCGGGACTGGTCCTACGAGCAGTACTTC.

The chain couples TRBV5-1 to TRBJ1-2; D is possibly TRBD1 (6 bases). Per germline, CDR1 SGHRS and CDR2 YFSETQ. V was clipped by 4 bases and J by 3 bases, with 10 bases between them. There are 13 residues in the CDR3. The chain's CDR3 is CASSLRQDYGYTF. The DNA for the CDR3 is TGCGCCAGCAGCCTACGACAGGACTATGGCTACACCTTC.

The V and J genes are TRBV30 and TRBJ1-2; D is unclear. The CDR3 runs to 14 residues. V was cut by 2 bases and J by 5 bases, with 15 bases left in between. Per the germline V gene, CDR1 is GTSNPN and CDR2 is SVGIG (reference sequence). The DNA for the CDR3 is TGTGCCTGGAGTCCCAGCTCGGGAAGATATGGCTACACCTTC. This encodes CAWSPSSGRYGYTF.

DNA for the CDR3: TGCGCCAGCAGCCCGCGGGGGGAAAGGGACACTGAAGCTTTCTTT. Protein product: CASSPRGERDTEAFF. The chain has TRBV4-3 and TRBJ1-1; D may be TRBD1 (5 bases). There are 15 residues in the CDR3. With 4 bases removed from V and 3 bases from J, the gap between germline ends came to 15 bases. Germline CDR1 is LGHNA and CDR2 is YSLEER.

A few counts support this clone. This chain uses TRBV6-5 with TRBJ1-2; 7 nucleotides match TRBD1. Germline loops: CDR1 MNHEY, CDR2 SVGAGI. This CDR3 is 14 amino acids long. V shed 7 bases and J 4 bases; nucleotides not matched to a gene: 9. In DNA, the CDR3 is TGTGCCAGCACCGGGACAGACCAAATCTATGGCTACACCTTC. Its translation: CASTGTDQIYGYTF.

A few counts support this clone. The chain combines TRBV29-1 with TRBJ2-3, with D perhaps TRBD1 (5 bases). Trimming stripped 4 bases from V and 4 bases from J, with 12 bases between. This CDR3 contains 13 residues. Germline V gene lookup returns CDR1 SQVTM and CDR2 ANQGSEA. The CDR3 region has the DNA TGCAGCGTTGGTGGCAGGGTTTCAGATACGCAGTATTTT. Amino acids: CSVGGRVSDTQYF.

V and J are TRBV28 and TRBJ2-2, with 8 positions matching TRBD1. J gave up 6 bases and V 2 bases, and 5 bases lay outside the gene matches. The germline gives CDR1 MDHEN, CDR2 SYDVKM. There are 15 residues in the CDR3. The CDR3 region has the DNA TGTGCCAGCAGTTTAGAGACAGGGGATGCCGGGGAGCTGTTTTTT. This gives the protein CASSLETGDAGELFF. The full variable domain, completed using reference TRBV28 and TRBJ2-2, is DVKVTQSSRYLVKRTGEKVFLECVQDMDHENMFWYRQDPGLGLRLIYFSYDVKMKEKGDIPEGYSVSREKKERFSLILESASTNQTSMYLCASSLETGDAGELFFGEGSRLTVL.